The 3 T cell receptor beta chains given below trace back to one sample, sequenced in a study of blood T cells in healthy people across ages (dated by TCRdb to 2013 to 2016). Library generation was performed with 5' RACE. Instrument on record: Illumina HiSeq 2500. A second PCR of about 6 to 11 cycles was performed with a sample-barcoded 5' primer and a J-beta primer mix. TCRdb redid the processing of the public reads, applying fastp at Q25 and MiXCR, and retained in-frame beta chains. Rows matching on CDR3 protein sequence are summarized as one entry with the most common DNA and genes. A total of about 1,600,000 distinct CDR3 sequences appear in this sample, roughly 40% of them only once. In total, the top ten clones hold 7.9% of the sample. The specimen sequenced was blood. The origin of the receptors is a woman aged 18-29 years in good health.

This clonotype was observed at least ten times. CDR3 region: CSVTRQAEAFF. CDR3 sequence (DNA): TGCAGCGTGACCCGACAGGCTGAAGCTTTCTTT. The chain recombines TRBV29-1 with TRBJ1-1, with a weak D call TRBD1 (6 bases). V lost 6 bases and J lost 6, with 11 bases in between. Germline V gene data show CDR1 as SQVTM and CDR2 as ANQGSEA. CDR3 length equals 11 residues.

This chain joins TRBV27 and TRBJ2-7; 13 nucleotides match TRBD2. The germline V gene encodes CDR1 MNHEY and CDR2 SMNVEV (reference sequence). The CDR3 has 17 residues. The V and J ends lost 5 bases and 0 bases, in that order; junction bases with no gene match: 7. The CDR3 DNA sequence: TGTGCCAGCAGTATAAGTAGGACTAGCGGGAGCTCCTACGAGCAGTACTTC. It yields the protein CASSISRTSGSSYEQYF.

J is TRBJ2-3 and V is TRBV4-1, with 7 positions matching TRBD2. Per the germline V gene, CDR1 is MGHRA and CDR2 is YSYEKL. V lost 1 base to trimming and J lost 4 bases; unmatched junction nucleotides: 20. The CDR3 is 20 residues long. For the CDR3, the DNA is TGCGCCAGCAGCCAAGTTCTGGTGGGAATCGAAGCGGGGCACGCAGATACGCAGTATTTT. Translating it yields CASSQVLVGIEAGHADTQYF.